The 17 T cell receptor beta chains below come from one sample, sequenced in a study of Graves' ophthalmopathy and Graves' hyperthyroidism (dated 2018 in TCRdb). Data came from an Illumina HiSeq 2000. For repertoire sequencing, TCR beta CDR3 regions were amplified from RNA transcripts. The first round was an RT-PCR using HTBI primers with the Qiagen OneStep RT-PCR kit, and this first round was followed by a second-round multiplex PCR, then size selection and purification. Using fastp trimming at Q25 and MiXCR clonotype assembly, TCRdb reanalyzed the public sequencing data and kept in-frame beta chains. For every CDR3 protein sequence, its rows merge into one entry that carries the most common genes and DNA. The sample data list 620,000 or so distinct CDR3 sequences, and about a fifth of these were observed just once. More than 5.5% of the sample is held by the ten biggest clonotypes. Sequenced material: peripheral blood. The receptors were gathered from a woman between 18 and 29 years old with stable Graves' hyperthyroidism. Some clones in this sample may be carry-over from other donors' samples. Donor details come from another sample of the same person, matched by shared clones.

This clonotype was counted at least ten times. J is TRBJ1-1 and V is TRBV9; D gene uncertain. Germline CDR1 is SGDLS and CDR2 is YYNGEE. The CDR3 contains 13 residues. V lost 1 base and J lost 1, with 5 bases in between. The DNA for the CDR3 is TGTGCCAGCAGCGTAACAGCGAACACTGAAGCTTTCTTT. This translates into CASSVTANTEAFF.

This clonotype was counted ten times or more. The J gene is TRBJ1-1, the V gene TRBV6-1; the D gene is possibly TRBD1 (5 bases). The germline V gene encodes CDR1 MNHNS and CDR2 SASEGT. CDR3 length equals 15 residues. Trimming left V 2 bases short and J 1 base short, with 11 bases between. CDR3 sequence: CASSEPGRANTEAFF. The CDR3 region has the DNA TGTGCCAGCAGTGAACCTGGCAGGGCGAACACTGAAGCTTTCTTT.

This chain uses TRBV6-5 with TRBJ1-5; 8 bases are shared with TRBD1. Trimming removed 4 bases from V and 7 bases from J; junction bases left unmatched: 6. Germline V gene sequence: CDR1 MNHEY, CDR2 SVGAGI. This CDR3 is built from 14 residues. CDR3 sequence reads: CASSSRAGGQPQHF. The CDR3 nucleotides read TGTGCCAGCAGTTCCAGGGCAGGGGGCCAGCCCCAGCATTTT.

The chain combines TRBV30 with TRBJ2-7, with unresolved D. The CDR3 contains 15 residues. In germline, CDR1 is GTSNPN, CDR2 SVGIG (reference sequence). V dropped 0 bases and J dropped 2 bases, with 14 bases sitting between them. The CDR3 is CAWSVPASWAYEQYF. Written as DNA, the CDR3 is TGTGCCTGGAGTGTACCGGCAAGCTGGGCCTACGAGCAGTACTTC. Variable domain in full (rest from reference TRBV30 and TRBJ2-7): SQTIHQWPATLVQPVGSPLSLECTVEGTSNPNLYWYRQAAGRGLQLLFYSVGIGQISSEVPQNLSASRPQDRQFILSSKKLLLSDSGFYLCAWSVPASWAYEQYFGPGTRLTVT.

The genes are TRBV20-1 and TRBJ2-7; D gene ambiguous. Trimming shortened V by 3 bases and J by 3 bases, and 12 bases separated the two germline ends. The CDR3 consists of 13 residues. Germline loops: CDR1 DFQATT, CDR2 SNEGSKA (reference sequence). The CDR3: CSARGSSDYEQYF. CDR3 coding DNA: TGCAGTGCTAGGGGGTCCTCCGACTACGAGCAGTACTTC.

This clonotype was seen a handful of times. The V call is TRBV20-1, the J call TRBJ1-5, with D uncertain. The CDR3 is made up of 13 amino acids. Trimming left V 1 base short and J 8 bases short, with 12 bases between. The germline V gene has CDR1 DFQATT and CDR2 SNEGSKA (reference sequence). In DNA, the CDR3 is TGCAGTGCTAGAGGGTCCGGGGTGGAGCCCCAGCATTTT. As protein: CSARGSGVEPQHF.

The chain has TRBV12-3 or TRBV12-4 and TRBJ1-5, with 10 bases that match TRBD1. Losses at the gene ends were 4 bases for V and 4 bases for J; bases not matched to a gene: 16. The CDR3 spans 19 residues. In DNA, the CDR3 is TGTGCCAGCAGTTCCCTCCGACAGGGGGCTAGGCGGGGTAATCAGCCCCAGCATTTT. Its protein product is CASSSLRQGARRGNQPQHF.

This clonotype was seen repeatedly, ten times or more. The J gene is TRBJ1-1, the V gene TRBV7-9; the D is unclear. The CDR3 is 14 residues long. Per the germline V gene, CDR1 is SEHNR and CDR2 is FQNEAQ (reference sequence). V was pared by 3 bases and J by 0 bases, with 8 bases between. The CDR3 coding sequence is TGTGCCAGCAGCTTGGACCAAATGAACACTGAAGCTTTCTTT. It translates to CASSLDQMNTEAFF.

This chain links TRBV12-3 or TRBV12-4 with TRBJ1-1; possibly TRBD1 for D (5 bases). The CDR3 contains 16 residues. The V and J ends lost 8 bases and 2 bases respectively, with 21 bases between them. Here the CDR3 reads CASFPRAVPPNTEAFF. CDR3 sequence (DNA): TGTGCCAGCTTCCCCAGGGCAGTTCCTCCAAACACTGAAGCTTTCTTT.

The CDR3 is CSVEVVLNTEAFF. The CDR3 nucleotides read TGCAGCGTTGAGGTCGTTTTGAACACTGAAGCTTTCTTT. The chain joins TRBV29-1 to TRBJ1-1; D ambiguous. CDR3 length equals 13 residues. Germline loops: CDR1 SQVTM, CDR2 ANQGSEA. The V and J ends lost 3 bases and 0 bases respectively, with 8 bases between them.

This clonotype has only a few counts. The chain employs TRBV4-2 and TRBJ1-5; no firm D call. Germline lookup yields CDR1 LGHNA and CDR2 YNFKEQ. The V and J ends lost 1 base and 1 base respectively, with 14 bases between them. This CDR3 spans 17 amino acids. The CDR3 reads CASSQGMRWNSNQPQHF. DNA for the CDR3: TGTGCCAGCAGCCAAGGGATGAGGTGGAACAGCAATCAGCCCCAGCATTTT.

V gene TRBV7-8 combines with J gene TRBJ2-7; D may be TRBD2 (5 bases). Germline V lookup: CDR1 SGHVS, CDR2 FQNEAQ. Trimming pared 3 bases from V and 2 bases from J, leaving 14 bases between. The CDR3 contains 15 residues. The CDR3 DNA reads as TGTGCCAGCAGCTTTTATGCGGGCCCGGCCTACGAGCAGTACTTC. Translated, it gives CASSFYAGPAYEQYF.

This clonotype has a handful of counts. This chain joins TRBV30 and TRBJ2-2; TRBD1 or TRBD2 may be the D gene (5 bases each). Germline CDR1 reads GTSNPN; CDR2 reads SVGIG (reference sequence). The V end lost 3 bases, the J end lost 7 bases, and 21 bases lay between the germline ends. The CDR3 is 16 amino acids. The DNA of the CDR3 is TGTGCCTGGAGGCCGGGCAGGGTTGGGGGTTACGGGGAGCTGTTTTTT. Protein sequence: CAWRPGRVGGYGELFF.

This clonotype was found a few times. The J gene is TRBJ1-6, the V gene TRBV12-3 or TRBV12-4; a possible D gene is TRBD1 (6 bases). The CDR3 covers 14 residues. Trimming removed 8 bases at V and 15 bases at J, with 23 bases between. CDR3 bases: TGTGCCAGCGCCGATCAGGAGTTGGGGGACATCCTCCACTTT. Residues: CASADQELGDILHF.

This clonotype was counted ten times or more. The J gene is TRBJ2-7, the V gene TRBV7-2; no firm D call. The length of the CDR3 is 15 residues. Trimming removed 6 bases from V and 0 bases from J, with 15 bases in between. The germline V gene encodes CDR1 SGHTA and CDR2 FQGNSA. The DNA of the CDR3 is TGTGCCAGCAGTAGACTGACTCACTCCTCCTACGAGCAGTACTTC. Protein: CASSRLTHSSYEQYF.

This clonotype was seen a handful of times. V gene TRBV15 combines with J gene TRBJ2-2; no reliable D call. From germline, CDR1 is LNHNV and CDR2 YYDKDF (reference sequence). The CDR3 spans 15 residues. Deletions cut 3 bases from V and 6 bases from J, with 14 bases between. CDR3: CATSRYSAVAGELFF. The CDR3 coding sequence is TGTGCCACCAGCAGGTACAGCGCGGTGGCCGGGGAGCTGTTTTTT.

With respect to this clonotype: A much larger clonotype is one base distant, so this may be a read error. Here the CDR3 reads CASGLGWGIDEQYV. In DNA, the CDR3 is TGTGCCAGCGGCTTAGGATGGGGGATCGACGAGCAGTACGTC. This chain links TRBV7-6 with TRBJ2-7; the D gene could be TRBD1 or TRBD2 (5 bases each). Germline lookup yields CDR1 SGHVS and CDR2 FNYEAQ. The length of the CDR3 is 14 residues.